The next 26 T cell receptor beta chains were all read from a single sample in a study of cytomegalovirus exposure and HLA in healthy donors. The PCR employed 60 Vbeta primers together with 13 Jbeta primers. Only in-frame clones appear in the TCRdb table, and some are missing; sequencing was by immunoSEQ multiplex PCR. The table records 100,000 to 120,000 clones, over 70% of them present only once. The specimen was PBMCs. These receptors were taken from a man aged 30 to 39 in good health and CMV-seronegative.

This clone turned up a few times. V gene TRBV7-9 combines with J gene TRBJ2-7, with a tentative D call TRBD2 (6 bases). Germline CDR1 is SEHNR and CDR2 is FQNEAQ (reference sequence). This CDR3 is 14 amino acids long. Deletions cut 4 bases from V and 2 bases from J, with 12 bases between. The CDR3 sequence: CASSYRLVPYEQYF. The DNA for the CDR3 is TGTGCCAGCAGCTACCGACTAGTCCCCTACGAGCAGTACTTC.

The chain uses TRBV19 and TRBJ1-1; D remains unclear. The V and J ends lost 7 bases and 6 bases respectively, with 12 bases between them. This CDR3 spans 12 amino acids. The germline CDR1 and CDR2 sequences are LNHDA and SQIVND (reference sequence). The CDR3 DNA sequence: TGTGCCAGTATTCCTGAGGGATCTGAAGCTTTCTTT. This gives the protein CASIPEGSEAFF.

The V call is TRBV6-5, the J call TRBJ1-1; a possible D gene is TRBD1 (5 bases). The CDR3 contains 14 residues. CDR1 is MNHEY and CDR2 is SVGAGI in the germline V gene. V shed 5 bases and J shed 7 bases, with 17 bases lying between them. This CDR3 reads CASSRRGRDVEAFF. The DNA for the CDR3 is TGTGCCAGCAGTAGGCGAGGGAGGGACGTTGAAGCTTTCTTT.

This clone was picked up a small number of times. The CDR3 loop reads CAWSVQVGYEQYF. CDR3 DNA sequence: TGTGCCTGGAGTGTACAGGTAGGCTACGAGCAGTACTTC. The gene calls are TRBV30 and TRBJ2-7; D possibly corresponds to TRBD1 (5 bases). Between the trimmed V and J ends, which lost 0 bases and 3 bases, there was a span of 9 bases. The CDR3 covers 13 residues. Germline CDR1 and CDR2: GTSNPN and SVGIG (reference sequence).

The gene calls are TRBV2 and TRBJ1-4, with D possibly being TRBD1 (6 bases). Trimming removed 6 bases at V and 8 bases at J, with 16 bases between. The CDR3 is 14 residues long. Germline values: CDR1 SNHLY, CDR2 FYNNEI. The CDR3 DNA follows: TGTGCCAGCAGGCGGAACAGGGTAGAGGAAAAACTGTTTTTT. It yields the protein CASRRNRVEEKLFF.

The chain employs TRBV11-2 and TRBJ1-1; a weak D match, TRBD1 (5 bases). Germline V lookup: CDR1 SGHAT, CDR2 FQNNGV. CDR3 length: 13 amino acids. Trimming stripped 5 bases from V and 7 bases from J, with 14 bases between. The CDR3 loop reads CASSPGVGIEAFF. CDR3 sequence (DNA): TGTGCCAGCAGCCCGGGGGTCGGGATTGAAGCTTTCTTT.

The chain joins TRBV19 to TRBJ1-5; 7 positions agree with TRBD1. There are 14 residues in the CDR3. From germline, CDR1 is LNHDA and CDR2 SQIVND (reference sequence). Germline trimming cut 7 bases from V and 6 bases from J; bases unmatched to any gene: 9. The CDR3 protein is CASTKQGSGQPQHF. The CDR3 nucleotides are TGTGCCAGTACCAAACAGGGGAGCGGTCAGCCCCAGCATTTT.

The J gene is TRBJ2-1, the V gene TRBV5-1, with D possibly TRBD2 on 6 matching bases. Per the germline V gene, CDR1 is SGHRS and CDR2 is YFSETQ. Trimming took 0 bases from V and 6 from J, leaving 16 bases between them. The CDR3 covers 16 residues. The CDR3 DNA sequence: TGCGCCAGCAGCTTGGGGGTCTTCGCGGGGCCCAATGAGCAGTTCTTC. The encoded protein is CASSLGVFAGPNEQFF. The complete variable domain, with remaining parts taken from reference TRBV5-1 and TRBJ2-1, reads KAGVTQTPRYLIKTRGQQVTLSCSPISGHRSVSWYQQTPGQGLQFLFEYFSETQRNKGNFPGRFSGRQFSNSRSEMNVSTLELGDSALYLCASSLGVFAGPNEQFFGPGTRLTVL.

This sequence joins TRBV7-9 and TRBJ1-4; D is uncertain. The length of the CDR3 is 14 residues. The V end lost 1 base, the J end lost 3 bases, and 6 bases lay between the germline ends. Germline V gene lookup returns CDR1 SEHNR and CDR2 FQNEAQ (reference sequence). CDR3 sequence (DNA): TGTGCCAGCAGCTTAGGAGCGGCTAATGAAAAACTGTTTTTT. Amino acid sequence: CASSLGAANEKLFF.

The V call is TRBV25-1, the J call TRBJ1-2, with D possibly matching TRBD1 (5 bases). The V gene lost 1 base and the J gene lost 4 bases, with 10 bases spanning the gap. The CDR3 spans 14 residues. In germline, CDR1 is MGHDK, CDR2 SYGVNS. The CDR3: CASSEWEGPYGYTF. The CDR3 nucleotides are TGTGCCAGCAGTGAATGGGAGGGGCCCTATGGCTACACCTTC.

This chain uses TRBV19 with TRBJ2-7, with TRBD1 matching 12 bases. The CDR3 sequence is 14 residues long. The junction had 4 bases not matched to a gene; V was cut back by 4 bases and J by 6 bases. From germline, CDR1 is LNHDA and CDR2 SQIVND (reference sequence). CDR3 amino acids: CASSNPGQGAEQYF. CDR3 DNA: TGTGCCAGTAGTAATCCGGGACAGGGGGCCGAGCAGTACTTC.

This chain joins TRBV6-6 and TRBJ2-3; D remains ambiguous. CDR1 and CDR2 (germline): MNHNY, SVGAGI (reference sequence). There are 14 residues in the CDR3. The ends were cut back, 2 bases at V and 0 bases at J, with 6 bases in the middle. The CDR3 DNA follows: TGTGCCAGCAGTTACACGCGGAGCACAGATACGCAGTATTTT. This codes for CASSYTRSTDTQYF.

This sequence joins TRBV7-2 and TRBJ2-5; 12 bases map to TRBD2. Germline V gene data show CDR1 as SGHTA and CDR2 as FQGNSA. Trimming at V came to 6 bases and at J to 1 base, leaving 9 bases not matched to a gene. This CDR3 is built from 17 residues. The DNA of the CDR3 is TGTGCCAGCAGTCTCAGAGGGACTAGCGGGTTCCAAGAGACCCAGTACTTC. Its translation is CASSLRGTSGFQETQYF.

This clone is a singleton in its sample. The V gene is TRBV29-1, the J gene TRBJ1-2; D ambiguous. V lost 5 bases, J lost 7 bases, and 11 bases lay in between. CDR3 length equals 11 residues. The V gene's germline CDR1 is SQVTM and CDR2 ANQGSEA. DNA of the CDR3: TGCAGCGTTAGACGGGGAGGTGGCTACACCTTC. Amino acids: CSVRRGGGYTF.

The gene calls are TRBV28 and TRBJ1-1; D not resolved. Germline assignment: CDR1 MDHEN and CDR2 SYDVKM. This CDR3 has 13 residues. V lost 6 bases to trimming and J lost 10 bases, with 18 bases between them. The CDR3 DNA follows: TGTGCCAGCAGGTTAAGGATCAATGGCGGAGCTTTCTTT. Protein product: CASRLRINGGAFF.

This clone was observed a single time. The rearrangement joins TRBV6-5 to TRBJ2-3, with a tentative D call TRBD2 (5 bases). Trimming took off 6 bases at V and 6 bases at J, with 19 bases between the two ends. The germline V gene encodes CDR1 MNHEY and CDR2 SVGAGI. This CDR3 is built from 15 residues. CDR3 residues: CASSTAPWTGDTQYF. For the CDR3, the DNA is TGTGCCAGCAGCACAGCTCCTTGGACTGGCGATACGCAGTATTTT.

The chain carries TRBV7-2 and TRBJ1-1; no clear D. This CDR3 is 14 amino acids long. Trimming pared 5 bases from V and 4 bases from J, leaving 14 bases between. The V gene's germline CDR1 is SGHTA and CDR2 FQGNSA. CDR3 sequence (DNA): TGTGCCAGCAGCATAGGGAGCTCTAGCACTGAAGCTTTCTTT. This gives the protein CASSIGSSSTEAFF.

Within the sample, this clone is medium-sized. V and J are TRBV6-6 and TRBJ2-7, with D possibly being TRBD2 (6 bases). The V end was cut by 2 bases, the J end by 0 bases, with 11 bases between. The CDR3 runs to 15 residues. Germline loops: CDR1 MNHNY, CDR2 SVGAGI (reference sequence). As DNA, the CDR3 is TGTGCCAGCAGTTACGAAGGGGACTTCTCCTACGAGCAGTACTTC. As protein: CASSYEGDFSYEQYF.

This chain joins TRBV30 and TRBJ1-6; TRBD1 aligns across 9 bases. J lost 7 bases, V lost 0 bases, and 7 bases had no gene match. The CDR3 consists of 16 residues. Germline V gives CDR1 GTSNPN, CDR2 SVGIG (reference sequence). CDR3 protein: CAWSVTGGAGNSPLHF. CDR3 in DNA: TGTGCCTGGAGTGTAACAGGGGGCGCGGGGAATTCACCCCTCCACTTT.

The V gene is TRBV29-1, the J gene TRBJ2-1; 7 positions agree with TRBD2. The CDR3 is 12 amino acids. Germline V gene sequence: CDR1 SQVTM, CDR2 ANQGSEA. The ends lost 6 bases at V and 13 bases at J; junction bases unmatched: 12. The CDR3 coding sequence is TGCAGCGTGGGGGGGTGGGGCGGGGAACAGTTCTTC. This sequence encodes CSVGGWGGEQFF.

The gene calls are TRBV5-6 and TRBJ2-3; D is perhaps TRBD2 (5 bases). Trimming stripped 4 bases from V and 0 bases from J, with 12 bases between. The CDR3 spans 15 residues. Germline V gene lookup returns CDR1 SGHDT and CDR2 YYEEEE. The CDR3 is CASSHERTSTDTQYF. CDR3 DNA: TGTGCCAGCAGCCATGAGCGGACTAGCACAGATACGCAGTATTTT.

This clone was recorded only once. The V gene is TRBV7-2, the J gene TRBJ1-3; D remains unclear. Germline V gene data show CDR1 as SGHTA and CDR2 as FQGNSA. The ends were cut back, 4 bases at V and 0 bases at J, with 7 bases in the middle. The CDR3 extends over 14 amino acids. CDR3 nucleotides: TGTGCCAGCAGCTCCAGTCGCTCTGGAAACACCATATATTTT. Translating gives CASSSSRSGNTIYF.

The chain links TRBV5-1 to TRBJ2-3; D is unresolved. This CDR3 has 13 amino acids. V lost 0 bases to trimming and J lost 4 bases, with 6 bases between them. Germline-derived CDR1 and CDR2 are SGHRS and YFSETQ. The CDR3 region has the DNA TGCGCCAGCAGCTTGGCCTCAGCAGATACGCAGTATTTT. This gives the protein CASSLASADTQYF.

This chain joins TRBV11-2 and TRBJ1-1; D may be TRBD1 (5 bases). Trimming cost V 3 bases and J 5 bases, with 13 bases left between them. This CDR3 region has 14 residues. Looked up from germline, CDR1 is SGHAT and CDR2 is FQNNGV. CDR3 in DNA: TGTGCCAGCAGCTTCAGCCAGGGAAGTACTGAAGCTTTCTTT. It specifies CASSFSQGSTEAFF.

The V gene is TRBV7-8, the J gene TRBJ2-7, with TRBD1 identical over 9 bases. The CDR3 spans 19 residues. V was clipped by 5 bases and J by 3 bases; unmatched bases: 20. Germline V lookup: CDR1 SGHVS, CDR2 FQNEAQ. The CDR3 sequence: CASSPAGGSGTGLFYEQYF. CDR3 in DNA: TGTGCCAGCAGCCCGGCCGGGGGGAGCGGGACAGGGCTCTTCTACGAGCAGTACTTC.

The V gene is TRBV10-1, the J gene TRBJ2-7; 8 bases match TRBD1. The CDR3 length is 13 residues. V trimming: 4 bases; J trimming: 6 bases; junction bases outside the gene matches: 5. Per the germline V gene, CDR1 is WNHNN and CDR2 is SYGVQD (reference sequence). CDR3 protein: CASSAGGWGEQYF. The CDR3, as DNA: TGCGCCAGCAGTGCAGGGGGCTGGGGCGAGCAGTACTTC.